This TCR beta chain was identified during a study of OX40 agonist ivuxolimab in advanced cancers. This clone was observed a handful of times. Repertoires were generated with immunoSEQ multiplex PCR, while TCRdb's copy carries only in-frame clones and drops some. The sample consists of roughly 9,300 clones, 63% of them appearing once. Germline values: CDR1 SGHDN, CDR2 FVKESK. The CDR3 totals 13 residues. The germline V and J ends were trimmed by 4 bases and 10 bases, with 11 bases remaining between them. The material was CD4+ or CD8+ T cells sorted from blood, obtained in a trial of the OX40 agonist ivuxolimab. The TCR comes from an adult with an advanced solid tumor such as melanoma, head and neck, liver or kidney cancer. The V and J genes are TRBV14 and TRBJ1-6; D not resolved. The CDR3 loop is CASSPSRLSPLHF. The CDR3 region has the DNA TGTGCCAGCAGCCCAAGTAGGCTCTCACCCCTCCACTTT.